Following are 11 T cell receptor beta chains from one sample sequenced in a study of blood T cell repertoires in COVID-19. Libraries were prepared by immunoSEQ multiplex PCR; TCRdb keeps only in-frame clonotypes and omits some of them. Seen here are under 9,500 clones, approximately 83% observed once, and the top ten hold roughly 8%. The sequencing input was peripheral blood. Receptors were obtained from a human donor in a cohort sampled during active COVID-19.

V and J are TRBV7-2 and TRBJ1-1; D remains unclear. Between the trimmed V and J ends, which lost 6 bases and 3 bases, there was a span of 23 bases. The CDR3 sequence is 17 residues long. Germline V gene data show CDR1 as SGHTA and CDR2 as FQGNSA. CDR3 protein: CASSNLLGSSRDTEAFF. The CDR3 coding sequence is TGTGCCAGCAGTAACCTTCTGGGGAGCTCTAGGGACACTGAAGCTTTCTTT.

This clone was detected only a few times. This chain links TRBV6-6 with TRBJ1-5, with TRBD1 identical over 8 bases. The CDR3 is 14 residues long. Germline CDR1 MNHNY, CDR2 SVGAGI (reference sequence). The junction had 8 bases not matched to a gene; V was cut back by 6 bases and J by 7 bases. The CDR3 DNA reads TGTGCCAGCAGACGACAGGGGTCCGGGCAGCCCCAGCATTTT. Translating it yields CASRRQGSGQPQHF.

This clone was detected once. The chain joins TRBV2 to TRBJ2-7, with 9 bases matching TRBD2. Germline V gene sequence: CDR1 SNHLY, CDR2 FYNNEI. V shed 6 bases, J shed 2 bases, and the junction held 8 bases outside the gene matches. The length of the CDR3 is 15 residues. The CDR3 DNA reads TGTGCCAGCAGGACGCGGACTAGCGATACCTACGAGCAGTACTTC. Translated, it gives CASRTRTSDTYEQYF.

V and J are TRBV13 and TRBJ2-1; TRBD2 agrees at 7 bases. Germline-derived CDR1 and CDR2 are PRHDT and FYEKMQ (reference sequence). CDR3 length: 14 amino acids. With V trimmed by 3 bases and J by 1 base, 0 bases remained unmatched. The CDR3 nucleotides read TGTGCCAGCAGCTTCGGGAGGTCCTACAATGAGCAGTTCTTC. Its translation is CASSFGRSYNEQFF.

The rearrangement uses TRBV7-6 and TRBJ2-7; D not resolved. This CDR3 region has 14 residues. V lost 2 bases, J lost 7 bases, and 15 bases lay in between. Germline-derived CDR1 and CDR2 are SGHVS and FNYEAQ. CDR3 residues: CASSLNTPSTEQYF. The CDR3 DNA follows: TGTGCCAGCAGCTTAAACACCCCCAGTACGGAGCAGTACTTC.

J is TRBJ2-3 and V is TRBV6-2 or TRBV6-3, with 12 bases fitting TRBD2. CDR3 length: 16 amino acids. Per the germline V gene, CDR1 is MNHEY and CDR2 is SVGEGT. The V segment lost 5 bases and the J segment 3 bases; nucleotides outside the gene matches: 6. CDR3 loop: CASSPHGLAGTDTQYF. The CDR3 DNA reads as TGTGCCAGCAGTCCACATGGACTAGCGGGAACAGATACGCAGTATTTT.

V gene TRBV6-1 combines with J gene TRBJ2-1, with 10 positions matching TRBD2. This CDR3 contains 19 residues. The J segment lost 0 bases and the V segment lost 2 bases, leaving 10 bases of the junction unmatched. Germline V gene lookup returns CDR1 MNHNS and CDR2 SASEGT. The CDR3 DNA is TGTGCCAGCAGTGAATGGGCTAGCGGGAGCCTCAGCTCCTACAATGAGCAGTTCTTC. Protein sequence: CASSEWASGSLSSYNEQFF.

This clone is a singleton in its sample. The rearrangement uses TRBV5-8 and TRBJ2-3; possibly TRBD2 for D (6 bases). The germline V gene encodes CDR1 SGHTS and CDR2 YDEGEE. Trimming pared 3 bases from V and 3 bases from J, leaving 17 bases between. CDR3 length: 16 amino acids. The CDR3 loop reads CASSSGVGLQTDTQYF. Here the CDR3 DNA reads TGTGCCAGCAGCTCGGGAGTGGGTTTACAAACAGATACGCAGTATTTT.

The chain combines TRBV15 with TRBJ1-1, with D tentatively TRBD1 (5 bases). Trimming took 3 bases from V and 4 from J, leaving 15 bases between them. Germline CDR1 and CDR2: LNHNV and YYDKDF (reference sequence). The CDR3 consists of 15 residues. CDR3 protein: CATSSAQGKVTEAFF. CDR3 DNA: TGTGCCACCAGCAGCGCCCAGGGAAAAGTCACTGAAGCTTTCTTT. Using reference TRBV15 and TRBJ1-1 for the parts outside the CDR3, the full variable domain is DAMVIQNPRYQVTQFGKPVTLSCSQTLNHNVMYWYQQKSSQAPKLLFHYYDKDFNNEADTPDNFQSRRPNTSFCFLDIRSPGLGDTAMYLCATSSAQGKVTEAFFGQGTRLTVV.

This clone was picked up one time. The rearrangement joins TRBV18 to TRBJ2-5; 7 bases map to TRBD1. From germline, CDR1 is KGHSH and CDR2 LQKENI. V trimming: 0 bases; J trimming: 4 bases; junction bases outside the gene matches: 2. This CDR3 has 14 amino acids. The chain's CDR3 is CASSPPGGRETQYF. CDR3 DNA: TGTGCCAGCTCACCACCAGGGGGCAGAGAGACCCAGTACTTC. Full variable domain (remainder filled in from reference TRBV18 and TRBJ2-5): NAGVMQNPRHLVRRRGQEARLRCSPMKGHSHVYWYRQLPEEGLKFMVYLQKENIIDESGMPKERFSAEFPKEGPSILRIQQVVRGDSAAYFCASSPPGGRETQYFGPGTRLLVL.

In its sample, this clone was seen once. The gene calls are TRBV20-1 and TRBJ1-2; D is possibly TRBD1 (6 bases). Germline-derived CDR1 and CDR2 are DFQATT and SNEGSKA (reference sequence). The CDR3 is made up of 13 amino acids. V lost 3 bases and J 0 bases, leaving 8 bases between the germline ends. The CDR3 protein is CSASRTANYGYTF. Written as DNA, the CDR3 is TGCAGTGCTAGTCGGACAGCTAACTATGGCTACACCTTC.